Below are 12 T cell receptor beta chains sequenced from a single sample in a study of beta chain features in type 1 diabetes. Of the isolated RNA, all was reverse transcribed, and so the sequenced material was expressed TCRB transcripts. Method: immunoSEQ multiplex PCR; TCRdb's copy keeps in-frame clones and lacks some. The sample has 900,000 or so clones; roughly 16% are singletons. The sequencing sample was made of naive CD4+ T cells from blood. Receptors originate from a woman under 30 in good health.

This clone came up a few times. V gene TRBV15 combines with J gene TRBJ2-1; 10 positions agree with TRBD1. Germline V gene sequence: CDR1 LNHNV, CDR2 YYDKDF (reference sequence). V lost 2 bases, J lost 9 bases, and 10 bases stayed unmatched. CDR3 length: 16 amino acids. The DNA for the CDR3 is TGTGCCACCAGCAGACCCAGGGGACAGGGGTTCGGTGAGCAGTTCTTC. Residues: CATSRPRGQGFGEQFF.

The chain couples TRBV15 to TRBJ2-5, with D perhaps TRBD2 (6 bases). Per the germline V gene, CDR1 is LNHNV and CDR2 is YYDKDF (reference sequence). There are 16 residues in the CDR3. The V end was cut by 5 bases, the J end by 7 bases, with 23 bases between. The CDR3 nucleotides read TGTGCCACCAGCTCTCGCGGGGCGGGTCTCCTACCGACCCAGTACTTC. This gives the protein CATSSRGAGLLPTQYF.

V and J are TRBV7-9 and TRBJ2-3; 12 bases match TRBD1. The CDR3 is 15 amino acids. Germline CDR1 and CDR2: SEHNR and FQNEAQ (reference sequence). V lost 4 bases to trimming and J lost 4 bases; unmatched junction nucleotides: 3. The CDR3, as DNA: TGTGCCAGCAGCTCGGGACAGGGGGCTGCAGATACGCAGTATTTT. It translates to CASSSGQGAADTQYF.

This clone occurred a few times. The chain employs TRBV18 and TRBJ2-3, with D perhaps matching TRBD1 (6 bases). V dropped 6 bases and J dropped 0 bases, with 10 bases sitting between them. CDR1 is KGHSH, CDR2 LQKENI, per germline. The CDR3 spans 14 residues. The CDR3 DNA reads as TGTGCCAGCTCCGGACAGCGTAGCACAGATACGCAGTATTTT. It is translated as CASSGQRSTDTQYF.

V and J are TRBV7-3 and TRBJ1-1; D not resolved. Trimming pared 0 bases from V and 1 base from J, leaving 9 bases between. CDR1 SGHTA and CDR2 FQGTGA come from the germline V gene. The CDR3 spans 15 residues. The DNA of the CDR3 is TGTGCCAGCAGCTTAACAGTGGCGGGGAACACTGAAGCTTTCTTT. Protein: CASSLTVAGNTEAFF.

This clone has a handful of counts. This CDR3 is also generated by other DNA sequences in the sample. This chain connects TRBV7-3 to TRBJ1-3; possibly TRBD1 for D (6 bases). Germline V gives CDR1 SGHTA, CDR2 FQGTGA. The CDR3 is made up of 13 amino acids. Trimming took off 2 bases at V and 4 bases at J, with 6 bases between the two ends. The CDR3 DNA is TGTGCCAGCAGCTTAGACAGGGGAAACACCATATATTTT. Translating it yields CASSLDRGNTIYF.

For this clone: One end of the junction is discordant with germline, which a read error may explain. The rearrangement uses TRBV15 and TRBJ2-7, with D possibly being TRBD1 or TRBD2 (5 bases each). The germline gives CDR1 LNHNV, CDR2 YYDKDF (reference sequence). The CDR3 totals 15 residues. CDR3 loop: CATNRGNRQPYEQYF. CDR3 nucleotides: TGTGCCACCAACAGAGGGAACAGGCAGCCCTACGAGCAGTACTTC.

The table lists this clone with a few counts. J is TRBJ1-5 and V is TRBV28, with D maybe TRBD1 (5 bases). The V end was cut by 1 base, the J end by 5 bases, with 6 bases between. There are 13 residues in the CDR3. Per the germline V gene, CDR1 is MDHEN and CDR2 is SYDVKM. DNA of the CDR3: TGTGCCAGCAGTTTATCGGGGGATCAGCCCCAGCATTTT. Its protein is CASSLSGDQPQHF.

J is TRBJ2-7 and V is TRBV7-2; 14 positions agree with TRBD2. Trimming removed 5 bases from V and 4 bases from J; junction bases left unmatched: 1. This CDR3 has 14 residues. Germline V CDR1 and CDR2: SGHTA, FQGNSA. CDR3 nucleotides: TGTGCCAGCAGCGGACTAGCGGGAGGATACGAGCAGTACTTC. It is translated as CASSGLAGGYEQYF.

This clone was counted only a few times. The chain links TRBV10-3 to TRBJ2-1; either TRBD1 or TRBD2 may fit D (5 bases each). Germline assignment: CDR1 ENHRY and CDR2 SYGVKD. The CDR3 is 15 amino acids. Trimming cost V 8 bases and J 2 bases, with 16 bases left between them. The DNA for the CDR3 is TGTGCCATCTTGGGACCAGGGAGAGCCTACAATGAGCAGTTCTTC. Protein: CAILGPGRAYNEQFF.

The chain joins TRBV21-1 to TRBJ2-7; the DNA was not used to check the table's D call, TRBD2. TRBV21-1 is tagged as a pseudogene. CDR3 length: 13 amino acids. The CDR3 region is CASSNGTSYEQYF. CDR3 nucleotides: TGTGCCAGCAGCAATGGGACTTCTTACGAGCAGTACTTC.

The rearrangement links TRBV7-2 to TRBJ2-7; 7 bases match TRBD2. Trimming cost V 7 bases and J 3 bases; bases outside gene matches: 6. The V gene's germline CDR1 is SGHTA and CDR2 FQGNSA. There are 13 residues in the CDR3. CDR3 nucleotide sequence: TGTGCCAGCACCTCGACTAGCAGCTACGAGCAGTACTTC. Translation gives CASTSTSSYEQYF.